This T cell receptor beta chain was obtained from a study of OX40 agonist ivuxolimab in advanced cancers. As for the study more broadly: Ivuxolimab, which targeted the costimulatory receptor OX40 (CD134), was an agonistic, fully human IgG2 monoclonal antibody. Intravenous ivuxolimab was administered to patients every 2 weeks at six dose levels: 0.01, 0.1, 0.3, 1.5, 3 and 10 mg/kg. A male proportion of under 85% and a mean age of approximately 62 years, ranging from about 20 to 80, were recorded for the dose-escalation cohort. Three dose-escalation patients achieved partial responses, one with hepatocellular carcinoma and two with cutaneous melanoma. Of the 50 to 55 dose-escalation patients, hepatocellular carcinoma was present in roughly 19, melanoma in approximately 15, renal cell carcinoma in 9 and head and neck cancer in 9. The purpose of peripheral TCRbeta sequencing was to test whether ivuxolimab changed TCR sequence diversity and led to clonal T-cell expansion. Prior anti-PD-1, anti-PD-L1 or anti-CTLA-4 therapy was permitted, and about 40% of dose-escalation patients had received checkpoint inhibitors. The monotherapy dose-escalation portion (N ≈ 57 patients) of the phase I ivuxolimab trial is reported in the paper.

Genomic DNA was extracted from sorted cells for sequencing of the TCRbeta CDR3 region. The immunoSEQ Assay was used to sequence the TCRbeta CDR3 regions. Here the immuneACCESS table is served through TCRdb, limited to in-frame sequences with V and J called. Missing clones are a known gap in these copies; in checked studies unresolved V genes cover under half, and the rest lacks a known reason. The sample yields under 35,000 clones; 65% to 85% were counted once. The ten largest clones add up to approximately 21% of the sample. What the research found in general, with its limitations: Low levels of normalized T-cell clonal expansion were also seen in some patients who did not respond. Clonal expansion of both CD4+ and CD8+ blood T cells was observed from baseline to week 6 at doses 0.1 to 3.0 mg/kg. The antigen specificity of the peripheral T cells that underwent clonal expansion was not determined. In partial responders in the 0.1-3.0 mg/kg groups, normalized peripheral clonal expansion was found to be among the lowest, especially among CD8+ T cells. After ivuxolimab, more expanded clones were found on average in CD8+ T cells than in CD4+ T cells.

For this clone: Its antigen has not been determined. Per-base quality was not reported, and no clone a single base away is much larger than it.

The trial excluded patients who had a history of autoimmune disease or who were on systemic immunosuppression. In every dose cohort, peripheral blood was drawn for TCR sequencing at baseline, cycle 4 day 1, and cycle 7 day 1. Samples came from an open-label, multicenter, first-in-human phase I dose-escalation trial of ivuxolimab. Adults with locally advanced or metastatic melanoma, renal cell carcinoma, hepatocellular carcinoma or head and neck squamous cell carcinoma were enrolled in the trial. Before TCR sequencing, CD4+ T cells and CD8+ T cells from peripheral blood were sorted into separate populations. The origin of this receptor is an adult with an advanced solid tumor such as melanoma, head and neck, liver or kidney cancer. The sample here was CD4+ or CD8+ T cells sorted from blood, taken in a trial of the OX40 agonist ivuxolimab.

The nucleotide sequence is given as TGTGCCAGTAGTATAGGCGTCGGCGTCAATGAGCAGTTCTTC. This translates into CASSIGVGVNEQFF. The V gene is TRBV19 and the J gene is TRBJ2-1; a confident D gene designation cannot be given. The CDR1 and CDR2 encoded by the germline V gene (reference sequence) are LNHDA and SQIVND. V was cut back by 1 base and J by 6 bases, leaving a gap of 10 bases between them. The CDR3 numbers 14 residues from cysteine through phenylalanine. This entry keeps only the CDR3 DNA: 42 bases, framed from base 1.